This T cell receptor beta chain was obtained from a study of beta chain features in type 1 diabetes. Notes on the study in general: Shortening that was moderate but significant affected the TCRB CDR3s of Type 1 diabetes patients in all four CD4+ subsets.

Germline loops: CDR1 SNHLY, CDR2 FYNNEI. The CDR3 loop spans 16 amino acids. Trimming cost V 5 bases and J 4 bases; bases outside gene matches: 6. A word on this clone: Its antigen is undetermined.

Populations isolated by sorting all had purity greater than 95%. Expressed TCRB transcripts were sequenced because the entire RNA isolate underwent reverse transcription. TCRdb's table, derived via immunoSEQ multiplex PCR, lists solely in-frame clones and lacks some. The sample lists 350,000 to 400,000 clones; approximately 12% were seen once. This clonotype was obtained from a woman between 18 and 30 years old with type 1 diabetes. The chain joins TRBV2 to TRBJ2-2; 11 bases are a match to TRBD2. Sample: naive CD4+ T cells from blood. CDR3 sequence (DNA): TGTGCCAGCAGTCCACTGACTAGCGGGGCCACCGGGGAGCTGTTTTTT. This gives the protein CASSPLTSGATGELFF.